The next 22 T cell receptor beta chains were all read from a single sample in a study of blood T cell repertoires in COVID-19. The table came from immunoSEQ multiplex PCR; TCRdb's copy has only in-frame clones and leaves some out. The top ten clones hold 4.2% of a sample with 110,000 to 150,000 clones, around 80% of them seen once. The specimen sequenced was peripheral blood. These receptors all come from a man in his sixties with acute or convalescent COVID-19.

The CDR3 is CASSLRLAPTDTQYF. In nucleotides, the CDR3 is TGTGCCAGCAGCTTGCGACTAGCCCCCACAGATACGCAGTATTTT. V usage is TRBV5-5 and J usage is TRBJ2-3, with 7 bases matching TRBD2. V was clipped by 1 base and J by 2 bases; unmatched bases: 4. CDR3 length equals 15 residues. Germline-derived CDR1 and CDR2 are SGHKS and YYEKEE (reference sequence).

The chain employs TRBV19 and TRBJ1-4; D ambiguous. V was pared by 3 bases and J by 8 bases, with 10 bases between. Germline V gene data show CDR1 as LNHDA and CDR2 as SQIVND (reference sequence). The CDR3 has 13 amino acids. CDR3 in amino acids: CASSIQILEKLFF. The CDR3 DNA reads as TGTGCCAGTAGTATCCAGATCTTGGAAAAACTGTTTTTT.

This chain links TRBV7-6 with TRBJ2-1; 14 bases match TRBD2. Germline-derived CDR1 and CDR2 are SGHVS and FNYEAQ. V was clipped by 4 bases and J by 8 bases; unmatched bases: 7. CDR3 length: 16 amino acids. The CDR3 sequence: CASSSRLAGGPDEQFF. The CDR3 coding sequence is TGTGCCAGCAGCTCTAGACTAGCGGGAGGGCCCGATGAGCAGTTCTTC.

This chain uses TRBV28 with TRBJ2-3; no clear D gene. The CDR3 sequence is 13 residues long. CDR1 MDHEN and CDR2 SYDVKM come from the germline V gene. V lost 6 bases and J 2 bases, leaving 9 bases between the germline ends. The chain's CDR3 is CASRIQNTDTQYF. CDR3 bases: TGTGCCAGCAGGATACAGAACACAGATACGCAGTATTTT. The whole variable domain, filled in from reference TRBV28 and TRBJ2-3, reads DVKVTQSSRYLVKRTGEKVFLECVQDMDHENMFWYRQDPGLGLRLIYFSYDVKMKEKGDIPEGYSVSREKKERFSLILESASTNQTSMYLCASRIQNTDTQYFGPGTRLTVL.

The rearrangement joins TRBV5-6 to TRBJ1-4, with 7 bases fitting TRBD1. V gave up 1 base and J gave up 0 bases; unmatched junction bases: 3. The length of the CDR3 is 16 residues. Germline CDR1 reads SGHDT; CDR2 reads YYEEEE. DNA of the CDR3: TGTGCCAGCAGCTTGAGGCAGGGGGCAACTAATGAAAAACTGTTTTTT. Translating it yields CASSLRQGATNEKLFF.

The rearrangement uses TRBV18 and TRBJ1-5, with 9 bases fitting TRBD1. Germline assignment: CDR1 KGHSH and CDR2 LQKENI. J lost 7 bases, V lost 2 bases, and 3 bases had no gene match. This CDR3 has 14 residues. The DNA of the CDR3 is TGTGCCAGCTCACCAGGAGACAGGGGGCAGCCCCAGCATTTT. This codes for CASSPGDRGQPQHF.

The J gene is TRBJ1-3, the V gene TRBV2, with TRBD1 matching over 7 bases. The CDR3 consists of 16 residues. Germline trimming cut 5 bases from V and 0 bases from J; bases unmatched to any gene: 7. Germline V gives CDR1 SNHLY, CDR2 FYNNEI. CDR3 sequence (DNA): TGTGCCAGCAGTCGACCGACAGGGCCCTCTGGAAACACCATATATTTT. Residues: CASSRPTGPSGNTIYF. Full variable domain (remainder filled in from reference TRBV2 and TRBJ1-3): EPEVTQTPSHQVTQMGQEVILRCVPISNHLYFYWYRQILGQKVEFLVSFYNNEISEKSEIFDDQFSVERPDGSNFTLKIRSTKLEDSAMYFCASSRPTGPSGNTIYFGEGSWLTVV.

The V call is TRBV7-8, the J call TRBJ2-7; 8 bases agree with TRBD1. CDR3 length: 14 residues. V gave up 6 bases and J gave up 5 bases; unmatched junction bases: 9. Germline lookup yields CDR1 SGHVS and CDR2 FQNEAQ. The CDR3 nucleotides read TGTGCCAGCAGACACCAGGGGGCGCAGGACGAGCAGTACTTC. It yields the protein CASRHQGAQDEQYF.

This clone is a singleton in its sample. V gene TRBV28 combines with J gene TRBJ2-1; TRBD1 agrees at 7 bases. Germline trimming cut 6 bases from V and 0 bases from J; bases unmatched to any gene: 8. From germline, CDR1 is MDHEN and CDR2 SYDVKM. The CDR3 extends over 16 amino acids. The CDR3 region has the DNA TGTGCCAGCAGGTCGGGACAGACGAGCTCCTACAATGAGCAGTTCTTC. The encoded protein is CASRSGQTSSYNEQFF.

The CDR3 loop is CASSSDRDRGFSTDTQYF. The CDR3 DNA sequence: TGTGCCAGCAGTTCGGACCGGGACAGGGGGTTTAGCACAGATACGCAGTATTTT. The chain carries TRBV27 and TRBJ2-3; 11 positions agree with TRBD1. CDR1 is MNHEY and CDR2 is SMNVEV in the germline V gene (reference sequence). Unmatched junction bases numbered 9, after V lost 4 bases and J lost 0 bases. The CDR3 sequence is 18 residues long.

The chain links TRBV14 to TRBJ1-1; TRBD1 matches 8 bases. Germline CDR1 and CDR2: SGHDN and FVKESK. The CDR3 loop spans 14 amino acids. V was pared by 0 bases and J by 8 bases, with 5 bases of the junction left unmatched. CDR3 sequence: CASSQDAGGGEAFF. For the CDR3, the DNA is TGTGCCAGCAGCCAAGACGCAGGGGGCGGCGAAGCTTTCTTT.

J is TRBJ2-7 and V is TRBV5-5; 9 bases are shared with TRBD1. J was trimmed by 5 bases and V by 4 bases; bases with no gene match: 7. Germline CDR1 SGHKS, CDR2 YYEKEE (reference sequence). This CDR3 has 14 residues. The CDR3 bases are TGTGCCAGCAGCAATGGACAGGGGACGCACGAGCAGTACTTC. Encoded protein: CASSNGQGTHEQYF.

The CDR3 protein is CASSLASGASDEQFF. In DNA form, the CDR3 reads TGTGCCAGCAGCTTAGCTAGCGGGGCTTCTGATGAGCAGTTCTTC. The rearrangement joins TRBV7-9 to TRBJ2-1, with TRBD2 matching 8 bases. This CDR3 has 15 residues. Germline V gene data show CDR1 as SEHNR and CDR2 as FQNEAQ (reference sequence). V shed 0 bases and J 8 bases; nucleotides not matched to a gene: 6.

The V gene is TRBV6-5, the J gene TRBJ2-3; weak D call: TRBD1 (5 bases). Germline V lookup: CDR1 MNHEY, CDR2 SVGAGI. Trimming took off 2 bases at V and 2 bases at J, with 11 bases between the two ends. The CDR3 sequence is 15 residues long. The CDR3 DNA reads TGTGCCAGCAGTTACGGGGCAGGAATCACAGATACGCAGTATTTT. This sequence encodes CASSYGAGITDTQYF.

In this sample, this clone turned up a few times. The chain couples TRBV5-1 to TRBJ1-5, with a possible D match to TRBD1 (5 bases). Germline V gene data show CDR1 as SGHRS and CDR2 as YFSETQ. The CDR3 covers 15 residues. Trimming took 0 bases from V and 1 from J, leaving 8 bases between them. CDR3 region: CASSLVAGSNQPQHF. CDR3 coding DNA: TGCGCCAGCAGCTTGGTGGCAGGGAGCAATCAGCCCCAGCATTTT.

This clone has only a few counts. The chain recombines TRBV11-3 with TRBJ2-1; D call uncertain. The CDR3 loop spans 13 amino acids. V dropped 4 bases and J dropped 5 bases, with 9 bases sitting between them. The germline CDR1 and CDR2 sequences are SGHNT and YENEEA. The CDR3 coding sequence is TGTGCCAGCAGCTCATCCCCAAACAATGAGCAGTTCTTC. Encoded protein: CASSSSPNNEQFF.

This chain joins TRBV27 and TRBJ2-2; possible D gene TRBD2, 6 bases. The ends were cut back, 3 bases at V and 1 base at J, with 6 bases in the middle. The CDR3 covers 14 residues. The germline V gene has CDR1 MNHEY and CDR2 SMNVEV (reference sequence). CDR3 sequence: CASSFGGNTGELFF. The CDR3 coding sequence is TGTGCCAGCAGTTTCGGGGGGAACACCGGGGAGCTGTTTTTT.

This clone has a single count. The CDR3 coding sequence is TGTGCCAGCAGCCAACCCGACAGGGGAAACACCTTC. It is translated as CASSQPDRGNTF. The chain recombines TRBV4-2 with TRBJ1-2; 8 nucleotides align to TRBD1. The CDR3 spans 12 residues. From germline, CDR1 is LGHNA and CDR2 YNFKEQ. V dropped 2 bases and J dropped 12; count of bases not matched to a gene: 5.

This clone came up once. V usage is TRBV1 and J usage is TRBJ2-5; the DNA was not compared with TRBD2, the D call given in the table. TRBV1 is described as a pseudogene. There are 17 residues in the CDR3. CDR3 DNA: TGCACCAGCAGCCAAGATATGGGACTAGCGGGAGTAGAGACCCAGTACTTC. Protein sequence: CTSSQDMGLAGVETQYF.

This clone was counted between two and nine times. The chain couples TRBV5-4 to TRBJ2-1, with TRBD1 identical over 8 bases. Germline values: CDR1 SGHNT, CDR2 YYREEE (reference sequence). The CDR3 loop spans 14 amino acids. The V segment lost 5 bases and the J segment 7 bases; nucleotides outside the gene matches: 8. The CDR3 sequence: CASRSGQGLNEQFF. For the CDR3, the DNA is TGTGCCAGCAGATCTGGACAGGGTTTGAATGAGCAGTTCTTC. The full variable domain, completed using reference TRBV5-4 and TRBJ2-1, is ETGVTQSPTHLIKTRGQQVTLRCSSQSGHNTVSWYQQALGQGPQFIFQYYREEENGRGNFPPRFSGLQFPNYSSELNVNALELDDSALYLCASRSGQGLNEQFFGPGTRLTVL.

This chain joins TRBV5-4 and TRBJ2-7, with 13 bases that match TRBD2. Looked up from germline, CDR1 is SGHNT and CDR2 is YYREEE (reference sequence). V dropped 3 bases and J dropped 4; count of bases not matched to a gene: 16. The CDR3 is made up of 19 amino acids. CDR3 DNA: TGTGCCAGCAGCTCGGGCGGACTAGCGGGAGCGTCGGGTCGTTACGAGCAGTACTTC. Protein: CASSSGGLAGASGRYEQYF.

This clone was found a few times. This chain connects TRBV29-1 to TRBJ2-7; 8 bases are shared with TRBD2. Germline trimming cut 4 bases from V and 4 bases from J; bases unmatched to any gene: 12. CDR1 and CDR2 (germline): SQVTM, ANQGSEA. The CDR3 is made up of 15 amino acids. The CDR3 nucleotides are TGCAGCGTTGTCACGTTCGGGACTAGTTCGTACGAGCAGTACTTC. It specifies CSVVTFGTSSYEQYF.